One and the same sample provided the 5 T cell receptor beta chains below, sequenced in a study of T cells after somatic rescue of genetic block. TCRdb's table, derived via immunoSEQ multiplex PCR, lists solely in-frame clones and lacks some. The sample consists of about 67,000 clones, approximately 90% of them appearing once. The sequenced sample consisted of peripheral blood mononuclear cells (PBMCs). Receptors originate from a man aged 40-49 years.

A word on this clone: This sample also contains other DNA sequences that code for the same CDR3. The chain carries TRBV19 and TRBJ1-1; 7 positions match TRBD1. The CDR3 extends over 14 amino acids. V shed 9 bases and J 7 bases; nucleotides not matched to a gene: 14. Germline-derived CDR1 and CDR2 are LNHDA and SQIVND (reference sequence). As DNA, the CDR3 is TGTGCCAGCAGGTCGACAGGGAGCAGAGTTGAAGCTTTCTTT. Translation: CASRSTGSRVEAFF.

V is TRBV6-5 and J is TRBJ2-2, with 9 bases that match TRBD1. The length of the CDR3 is 16 residues. Trimming took 6 bases from V and 1 from J; bases not matched to a gene: 6. Germline values: CDR1 MNHEY, CDR2 SVGAGI. The CDR3 DNA follows: TGTGCCAGCAGATACACAGGGGGCGGGAACACCGGGGAGCTGTTTTTT. It translates to CASRYTGGGNTGELFF.

The chain links TRBV7-9 to TRBJ1-1; D remains ambiguous. The CDR3 has 15 amino acids. Germline-derived CDR1 and CDR2 are SEHNR and FQNEAQ (reference sequence). Trimming stripped 5 bases from V and 1 base from J, with 14 bases between. In nucleotides, the CDR3 is TGTGCCAGCAGCGGAGATAATTGGAAGAACACTGAAGCTTTCTTT. This gives the protein CASSGDNWKNTEAFF. Full variable domain (outside the CDR3, taken from reference TRBV7-9 and TRBJ1-1): DTGVSQNPRHKITKRGQNVTFRCDPISEHNRLYWYRQTLGQGPEFLTYFQNEAQLEKSRLLSDRFSAERPKGSFSTLEIQRTEQGDSAMYLCASSGDNWKNTEAFFGQGTRLTVV.

To note about this clone: The germline gene is not matched at one end of the junction; a read error may be the cause. The same CDR3 can be traced to other DNA sequences in this sample. The chain uses TRBV6-5 and TRBJ2-5, with 11 bases aligning to TRBD2. The CDR3 contains 15 residues. Germline CDR1 and CDR2: MNHEY and SVGAGI. CDR3 in amino acids: CASSSGLAVRETQYF. DNA for the CDR3: TGTGCCAGCAGTTCGGGACTAGCGGTCCGGGAGACCCAATACTTC.

This chain uses TRBV18 with TRBJ2-7; D is unresolved. CDR3 length: 14 residues. Deletions cut 0 bases from V and 10 bases from J, with 16 bases between. Germline-derived CDR1 and CDR2 are KGHSH and LQKENI. CDR3 nucleotide sequence: TGTGCCAGCTCACCACCGAGCGCCATCAGAGGCCAGTACTTC. This gives the protein CASSPPSAIRGQYF.